These 25 T cell receptor beta chains came from one sample sequenced in a study of T cell responses to AZD1222 COVID-19 vaccine. Some clones are missing from TCRdb's copy, which holds only in-frame ones; the method was immunoSEQ multiplex PCR. The data contain 150,000 to 200,000 clones, around 90% of them seen just once; the ten biggest clones take up approximately 1.9%. The starting material was peripheral blood, obtained 28 days after the second AZD1222 dose. The receptors stem from an adult who received the AZD1222 COVID-19 vaccine.

V usage is TRBV30 and J usage is TRBJ2-1, with 13 bases lining up with TRBD2. This CDR3 has 15 residues. The V gene end was trimmed by 8 bases and the J gene end by 7 bases; junction bases not matched to a gene: 11. Germline CDR1 reads GTSNPN; CDR2 reads SVGIG (reference sequence). The CDR3 coding sequence is TGTGCCGGGACCTTCGGGACTAGCGGGATTAATGAGCAGTTCTTC. This sequence encodes CAGTFGTSGINEQFF.

The V and J genes are TRBV6-6 and TRBJ2-3; D is unclear. The CDR3 contains 17 residues. Germline values: CDR1 MNHNY, CDR2 SVGAGI (reference sequence). Trimming took off 5 bases at V and 0 bases at J, with 18 bases between the two ends. The CDR3 loop is CASSPTVWRFSTDTQYF. The CDR3 bases are TGTGCCAGCAGTCCCACCGTTTGGCGCTTTAGCACAGATACGCAGTATTTT.

The rearrangement joins TRBV18 to TRBJ1-1, with D hard to call. The length of the CDR3 is 13 residues. Per germline, CDR1 KGHSH and CDR2 LQKENI. V was pared by 5 bases and J by 1 base, with 8 bases between. CDR3 coding DNA: TGTGCCAGCTCAGGCATTCAGAACACTGAAGCTTTCTTT. Protein sequence: CASSGIQNTEAFF.

V gene TRBV5-1 combines with J gene TRBJ2-5, with a weak D call TRBD2 (6 bases). The CDR3 consists of 14 residues. The ends were cut back, 4 bases at V and 5 bases at J, with 15 bases in the middle. CDR1 is SGHRS, CDR2 YFSETQ, per germline. CDR3 sequence reads: CASSRRAGVETQYF. The CDR3 coding sequence is TGCGCCAGCAGCCGGAGGGCCGGGGTGGAGACCCAGTACTTC.

This clone was recorded once. This chain connects TRBV5-4 to TRBJ2-5; TRBD2 aligns across 14 bases. CDR1 is SGHNT, CDR2 YYREEE, per germline (reference sequence). The J segment lost 4 bases and the V segment lost 4 bases, leaving 3 bases of the junction unmatched. The CDR3 extends over 15 amino acids. CDR3 bases: TGTGCCAGCAGCACGGGGACTAGCGGGGGAGAGACCCAGTACTTC. It is translated as CASSTGTSGGETQYF.

The J gene is TRBJ2-2, the V gene TRBV5-1; unclear D gene. Per the germline V gene, CDR1 is SGHRS and CDR2 is YFSETQ. Deletions cut 4 bases from V and 6 bases from J, with 13 bases between. This CDR3 has 14 residues. Written as DNA, the CDR3 is TGCGCCAGCAGCCAAGAAGGAAGCGCCGGGGAGCTGTTTTTT. Translation gives CASSQEGSAGELFF. Combining the CDR3 with reference TRBV5-1 and TRBJ2-2 gives the whole variable domain KAGVTQTPRYLIKTRGQQVTLSCSPISGHRSVSWYQQTPGQGLQFLFEYFSETQRNKGNFPGRFSGRQFSNSRSEMNVSTLELGDSALYLCASSQEGSAGELFFGEGSRLTVL.

V usage is TRBV7-9 and J usage is TRBJ1-5; D ambiguous. V lost 5 bases, J lost 2 bases, and 10 bases lay in between. Germline CDR1 reads SEHNR; CDR2 reads FQNEAQ (reference sequence). This CDR3 region has 14 residues. CDR3 nucleotides: TGTGCCAGCAGCCCCCCGGGAGGCAATCAGCCCCAGCATTTT. Its protein is CASSPPGGNQPQHF.

A single count supports this clone. This chain connects TRBV18 to TRBJ1-1; 11 nucleotides match TRBD1. The J segment lost 10 bases and the V segment lost 4 bases, leaving 11 bases of the junction unmatched. Germline CDR1 is KGHSH and CDR2 is LQKENI. This CDR3 comprises 15 residues. For the CDR3, the DNA is TGTGCCAGCTCACAGGACAGGGGGCGCAGAAATCGAGCTTTCTTT. It specifies CASSQDRGRRNRAFF.

The chain employs TRBV5-1 and TRBJ1-6; D gene unclear. The CDR3 consists of 16 residues. V was trimmed by 2 bases and J by 5 bases, leaving 14 bases between them. Looked up from germline, CDR1 is SGHRS and CDR2 is YFSETQ. The CDR3 coding sequence is TGCGCCAGCAGCTTTATTCTCGGGAGTAATAATTCACCCCTCCACTTT. Its translation: CASSFILGSNNSPLHF.

The genes are TRBV19 and TRBJ1-5; 10 nucleotides match TRBD1. The CDR3 contains 18 residues. Germline CDR1 reads LNHDA; CDR2 reads SQIVND (reference sequence). After removal of 5 bases from V and 0 bases from J, the junction contained 10 bases not matched to a gene. The DNA for the CDR3 is TGTGCCAGTAGTCCCGGACAGGGGGTCCCATATAGCAATCAGCCCCAGCATTTT. It codes for CASSPGQGVPYSNQPQHF.

The rearrangement uses TRBV7-9 and TRBJ1-2; weak D call: TRBD1 (5 bases). The CDR3 totals 15 residues. Germline V gives CDR1 SEHNR, CDR2 FQNEAQ (reference sequence). The V end was cut by 5 bases, the J end by 2 bases, with 15 bases between. The CDR3 spells CASSPRPGPNYGYTF. Written as DNA, the CDR3 is TGTGCCAGCAGCCCAAGGCCAGGGCCGAACTATGGCTACACCTTC.

The chain is built from TRBV7-9 and TRBJ2-7, with 9 bases identical to TRBD1. The CDR3 sequence is 16 residues long. The trim removed 0 bases at V and 5 bases at J, leaving 8 bases unmatched. Per the germline V gene, CDR1 is SEHNR and CDR2 is FQNEAQ (reference sequence). The CDR3 spells CASSLASGDRANEQYF. CDR3 DNA: TGTGCCAGCAGCTTAGCGTCAGGGGACAGGGCAAACGAGCAGTACTTC.

This clone was seen once. The rearrangement joins TRBV6-5 to TRBJ1-4; D not certain. The CDR3 covers 12 residues. V gave up 10 bases and J gave up 6 bases, with 12 bases separating them. CDR1 MNHEY and CDR2 SVGAGI come from the germline V gene. The CDR3 sequence is CATSNSDEKLFF. The DNA for the CDR3 is TGTGCCACGTCAAACTCCGATGAAAAACTGTTTTTT.

This clone has a single count. This rearrangement joins TRBV7-9 to TRBJ2-1, with D hard to call. The germline V gene has CDR1 SEHNR and CDR2 FQNEAQ (reference sequence). This CDR3 is 12 amino acids long. The ends were cut back, 5 bases at V and 10 bases at J, with 12 bases in the middle. The CDR3 spells CASSRPGLEQFF. CDR3 bases: TGTGCCAGCAGCCGACCGGGCCTAGAGCAGTTCTTC.

The V gene is TRBV12-3 or TRBV12-4, the J gene TRBJ2-3, with D unresolved. CDR3 length: 12 amino acids. Trimming shortened V by 5 bases and J by 0 bases, and 3 bases separated the two germline ends. This chain's CDR3 is CASSESTDTQYF. CDR3 nucleotides: TGTGCCAGCAGTGAAAGCACAGATACGCAGTATTTT.

J is TRBJ2-4 and V is TRBV6-2 or TRBV6-3, with D uncertain. V dropped 2 bases and J dropped 0 bases, with 8 bases sitting between them. This CDR3 is built from 15 residues. From germline, CDR1 is MNHEY and CDR2 SVGEGT. CDR3 bases: TGTGCCAGCAGTTACCAAAGTCTAGCCAAAAACATTCAGTACTTC. It is translated as CASSYQSLAKNIQYF.

The chain is built from TRBV27 and TRBJ2-6, with 10 bases identical to TRBD1. V lost 3 bases to trimming and J lost 0 bases; unmatched junction nucleotides: 2. Germline CDR1 reads MNHEY; CDR2 reads SMNVEV (reference sequence). The CDR3 contains 17 residues. CDR3 sequence (DNA): TGTGCCAGCAGTTTGTGGACAGGGGGCTCTGGGGCCAACGTCCTGACTTTC. Amino acid sequence: CASSLWTGGSGANVLTF.

This chain links TRBV2 with TRBJ2-2; the match to TRBD2 covers 7 bases. After removal of 6 bases from V and 5 bases from J, the junction contained 9 bases not matched to a gene. The CDR3 runs to 15 residues. Germline V gene sequence: CDR1 SNHLY, CDR2 FYNNEI. Here the CDR3 DNA reads TGTGCCAGCAGGGAGGGGCGGGAGTGGACCGGGGAGCTGTTTTTT. Protein product: CASREGREWTGELFF.

The chain couples TRBV5-6 to TRBJ1-2, with 11 bases aligning to TRBD1. The CDR3 spans 14 residues. V lost 5 bases and J lost 8; bases outside the gene matches: 8. Germline CDR1 reads SGHDT; CDR2 reads YYEEEE. DNA for the CDR3: TGTGCCAGCAGAACAGGACAGGGGGCGAGGGGCTACACCTTC. Encoded protein: CASRTGQGARGYTF.

About this clone itself: Germline and junction disagree at one end, which may indicate a read error. The rearrangement links TRBV3-1 (or the pseudogene TRBV3-2) to TRBJ2-1; 10 bases fit TRBD2. This CDR3 contains 11 residues. Germline loops: CDR1 LGHDT, CDR2 YNNKEL (reference sequence). CDR3 in amino acids: CASSDLAGVIF. The DNA of the CDR3 is TGTGCCAGCAGCGACCTAGCGGGGGTCATCTTC.

V usage is TRBV20-1 and J usage is TRBJ2-7; D might be TRBD2 (5 bases). Trimming pared 8 bases from V and 7 bases from J, leaving 6 bases between. The CDR3 extends over 8 amino acids. The germline V gene encodes CDR1 DFQATT and CDR2 SNEGSKA (reference sequence). CDR3 sequence (DNA): TGCAGTCCGGGGGAGCAGTACTTC. Its protein is CSPGEQYF.

The genes are TRBV5-1 and TRBJ1-6; the D is unclear. The CDR3 has 15 residues. Germline-derived CDR1 and CDR2 are SGHRS and YFSETQ. Trimming took off 0 bases at V and 7 bases at J, with 11 bases between the two ends. The chain's CDR3 is CASSLGLEENSPLHF. In DNA form, the CDR3 reads TGCGCCAGCAGCTTGGGACTGGAGGAAAATTCACCCCTCCACTTT.

The chain couples TRBV14 to TRBJ1-6; D is unresolved. This CDR3 spans 16 amino acids. CDR1 is SGHDN, CDR2 FVKESK, per germline. V was shortened by 0 bases and J by 9 bases, with 15 bases between the two germline ends. The CDR3 nucleotides are TGTGCCAGCAGCCAAGAAGAAGCAGAGTTGGGTTCACCCCTCCACTTT. This sequence encodes CASSQEEAELGSPLHF.

V and J are TRBV10-3 and TRBJ2-1; D gene uncertain. Germline assignment: CDR1 ENHRY and CDR2 SYGVKD. Deletions cut 4 bases from V and 7 bases from J, with 8 bases between. CDR3 length: 12 residues. DNA for the CDR3: TGTGCCATCAGTGGTCAGAAGAATGAGCAGTTCTTC. Protein: CAISGQKNEQFF.

This chain links TRBV19 with TRBJ2-2; perhaps D is TRBD1 or TRBD2 (5 bases each). Germline CDR1 reads LNHDA; CDR2 reads SQIVND (reference sequence). CDR3 length: 15 amino acids. The V end was cut by 1 base, the J end by 4 bases, with 10 bases between. DNA for the CDR3: TGTGCCAGTAGTATAGGAGGGGTCTTCACCGGGGAGCTGTTTTTT. This sequence encodes CASSIGGVFTGELFF.